What follows describes a single TCR beta chain. Its matching antigen is unknown. The sample holds other DNA sequences that translate to the same CDR3. The data originate from a study of T cell responses to AZD1222 COVID-19 vaccine. General observations from the study: Nearly half of the spike-specific TCRs reportedly recognize variant regions that carry no mutations. Vaccination with two AZD1222 doses was followed by a rise in Spike-specific TCR breadth and depth. CD4 TCRs associated with vaccination spanned spike, dominating at 160-218 and 743-854.

The V segment lost 0 bases and the J segment 0 bases; nucleotides outside the gene matches: 4. This CDR3 comprises 17 residues. CDR1 is SEHNR and CDR2 is FQNEAQ in the germline V gene (reference sequence). Generated by immunoSEQ multiplex PCR, the TCRdb table keeps only in-frame clones and is missing some. The table includes about 140,000 clones, around 89% detected once. J is TRBJ2-7 and V is TRBV7-9; 11 bases are shared with TRBD1. The sequenced sample was peripheral blood, obtained on day 0 of AZD1222 vaccination. The source of this sequence is an adult in good health. The CDR3 is CASSLATGTGGSYEQYF. CDR3 nucleotides: TGTGCCAGCAGCTTAGCAACCGGGACAGGGGGCTCCTACGAGCAGTACTTC. The full variable domain, its missing parts supplied by reference TRBV7-9 and TRBJ2-7, is DTGVSQNPRHKITKRGQNVTFRCDPISEHNRLYWYRQTLGQGPEFLTYFQNEAQLEKSRLLSDRFSAERPKGSFSTLEIQRTEQGDSAMYLCASSLATGTGGSYEQYFGPGTRLTVT.